These 30 T cell receptor beta chains came from one sample sequenced in a study of T cell repertoires in cytomegalovirus infection. MiXCR, applied by TCRdb to the reads, yields one record per CDR3 protein. The sample comprises hundreds of thousands of distinct CDR3 sequences, around 18% of which are singletons, and about 10% rests with the top ten. Specimen: PBMCs. The receptors shown here come from a human donor in good health (CMV status not recorded). Some clones in this sample may be carry-over from other donors' samples.

V and J are TRBV5-1 and TRBJ2-1; 8 bases map to TRBD2. The V gene end was trimmed by 1 base and the J gene end by 2 bases; junction bases not matched to a gene: 8. This CDR3 is 17 amino acids long. Germline CDR1 and CDR2: SGHRS and YFSETQ. CDR3 residues: CASSLSLAGNPYNEQFF. DNA for the CDR3: TGCGCCAGCAGCTTGTCCCTAGCGGGCAACCCCTACAATGAGCAGTTCTTC.

CDR3 protein: CASSRGTGGQTDTQYF. Here the CDR3 DNA reads TGTGCCAGCTCGAGAGGGACAGGGGGCCAGACAGATACGCAGTATTTT. The V and J genes are TRBV18 and TRBJ2-3, with 12 bases lining up with TRBD1. The germline V gene encodes CDR1 KGHSH and CDR2 LQKENI. CDR3 length equals 16 residues. V shed 6 bases, J shed 3 bases, and the junction held 7 bases outside the gene matches. Variable domain in full (rest from reference TRBV18 and TRBJ2-3): NAGVMQNPRHLVRRRGQEARLRCSPMKGHSHVYWYRQLPEEGLKFMVYLQKENIIDESGMPKERFSAEFPKEGPSILRIQQVVRGDSAAYFCASSRGTGGQTDTQYFGPGTRLTVL.

The chain joins TRBV7-9 to TRBJ2-2; D possibly uses TRBD1 or TRBD2 (5 bases each). Trimming stripped 5 bases from V and 6 bases from J, with 10 bases between. The germline V gene encodes CDR1 SEHNR and CDR2 FQNEAQ (reference sequence). The CDR3 spans 13 residues. The CDR3 here is CASSRGEAGELFF. CDR3 in DNA: TGTGCCAGCAGCCGAGGGGAAGCCGGGGAGCTGTTTTTT.

This clonotype was recorded many times. This chain links TRBV12-3 or TRBV12-4 with TRBJ1-1; D is uncertain. Trimming shortened V by 4 bases and J by 1 base, and 7 bases separated the two germline ends. This CDR3 spans 13 amino acids. As DNA, the CDR3 is TGTGCCAGCAGTTGGACGGAGAACACTGAAGCTTTCTTT. It specifies CASSWTENTEAFF.

The genes are TRBV5-4 and TRBJ2-7, with 10 bases lining up with TRBD2. The V gene's germline CDR1 is SGHNT and CDR2 YYREEE (reference sequence). J was trimmed by 1 base and V by 4 bases; bases with no gene match: 8. This CDR3 is 16 amino acids long. This CDR3 is CASSEASGSVSYEQYF. The CDR3 nucleotides read TGTGCCAGCAGCGAGGCTAGCGGGAGTGTATCCTACGAGCAGTACTTC. Complete variable domain (other parts from reference TRBV5-4 and TRBJ2-7): ETGVTQSPTHLIKTRGQQVTLRCSSQSGHNTVSWYQQALGQGPQFIFQYYREEENGRGNFPPRFSGLQFPNYSSELNVNALELDDSALYLCASSEASGSVSYEQYFGPGTRLTVT.

The chain is built from TRBV10-3 and TRBJ1-4; D gene unclear. The CDR3 covers 11 residues. CDR1 and CDR2 (germline): ENHRY, SYGVKD. Trimming took off 3 bases at V and 7 bases at J, with 3 bases between the two ends. CDR3 protein: CAISDVEKLFF. In nucleotides, the CDR3 is TGTGCCATCAGTGACGTTGAAAAACTGTTTTTT.

This clonotype came up a few times. The chain is built from TRBV7-2 and TRBJ1-3; no firm D call. Trimming pared 5 bases from V and 3 bases from J, leaving 17 bases between. This CDR3 comprises 16 residues. The germline V gene has CDR1 SGHTA and CDR2 FQGNSA. The DNA of the CDR3 is TGTGCCAGCAGCAAACGACGGAGTGAAGGTGGAAACACCATATATTTT. Translating gives CASSKRRSEGGNTIYF.

This clonotype showed up just a few times. The chain is built from TRBV3-1 and TRBJ2-2; the match to TRBD1 covers 7 bases. The germline V gene has CDR1 LGHDT and CDR2 YNNKEL (reference sequence). The length of the CDR3 is 13 residues. The J segment lost 5 bases and the V segment lost 6 bases, leaving 3 bases of the junction unmatched. This CDR3 is CASRNRGTGELFF. Here the CDR3 DNA reads TGTGCCAGCAGAAACAGGGGAACCGGGGAGCTGTTTTTT.

This clonotype showed up just a few times. V gene TRBV7-9 combines with J gene TRBJ2-3, with 8 bases identical to TRBD1. The ends lost 1 base at V and 1 base at J; junction bases unmatched: 4. Per germline, CDR1 SEHNR and CDR2 FQNEAQ (reference sequence). CDR3 length equals 16 residues. The CDR3 here is CASSLEVGQGTDTQYF. The CDR3 coding sequence is TGTGCCAGCAGCTTAGAAGTGGGACAGGGCACAGATACGCAGTATTTT.

In this sample, this clonotype turned up many times. The chain couples TRBV20-1 to TRBJ2-5; 9 nucleotides align to TRBD2. This CDR3 region has 14 residues. Germline values: CDR1 DFQATT, CDR2 SNEGSKA (reference sequence). Losses at the gene ends were 6 bases for V and 5 bases for J; bases not matched to a gene: 10. The CDR3 is CSAASSGMVETQYF. CDR3 DNA: TGCAGTGCCGCCTCTAGCGGGATGGTGGAGACCCAGTACTTC.

This clonotype was picked up many times. The J gene is TRBJ1-6, the V gene TRBV28; TRBD1 matches at 7 bases. The germline V gene encodes CDR1 MDHEN and CDR2 SYDVKM. This CDR3 comprises 13 residues. V trimming: 10 bases; J trimming: 3 bases; junction bases outside the gene matches: 3. This chain's CDR3 is CATRQGYNSPLHF. CDR3 nucleotides: TGTGCCACCAGACAGGGCTATAATTCACCCCTCCACTTT.

CDR3 bases: TGCGCCAGCAGCCGGGCAGGGGAGAACACTGAAGCTTTCTTT. Its translation: CASSRAGENTEAFF. The chain couples TRBV5-1 to TRBJ1-1, with D perhaps matching TRBD1 (6 bases). Germline V gene data show CDR1 as SGHRS and CDR2 as YFSETQ. The CDR3 is 14 residues long. V lost 4 bases, J lost 1 base, and 11 bases lay in between.

The chain is built from TRBV7-9 and TRBJ2-1; weak D call: TRBD2 (5 bases). The V and J ends lost 3 bases and 2 bases respectively, with 29 bases between them. Germline CDR1 reads SEHNR; CDR2 reads FQNEAQ (reference sequence). This CDR3 has 21 amino acids. The DNA of the CDR3 is TGTGCCAGCAGCTTCTCCCCTTTTTCCGGGATAGCCGGGAACACCTACAATGAGCAGTTCTTC. It encodes CASSFSPFSGIAGNTYNEQFF.

This clonotype was observed a handful of times. The chain links TRBV12-3 or TRBV12-4 to TRBJ1-6, with unresolved D. The CDR3 is 12 amino acids. Trimming stripped 2 bases from V and 10 bases from J, with 6 bases between. CDR3 in amino acids: CASSLLGSPLHF. Here the CDR3 DNA reads TGTGCCAGCAGTTTACTGGGGTCACCCCTCCACTTT.

This chain uses TRBV12-3 or TRBV12-4 with TRBJ1-1, with D hard to call. The V end was cut by 5 bases, the J end by 1 base, with 5 bases between. This CDR3 contains 12 residues. The DNA for the CDR3 is TGTGCCAGCAGTCCGACGAACACTGAAGCTTTCTTT. It specifies CASSPTNTEAFF.

This clonotype was detected only a few times. The chain employs TRBV6-2 or TRBV6-3 and TRBJ2-7, with D perhaps being TRBD1 or TRBD2 (5 bases each). The CDR3 is made up of 12 amino acids. The germline V and J ends were trimmed by 2 bases and 6 bases, with 8 bases remaining between them. The V gene's germline CDR1 is MNHEY and CDR2 SVGEGT. CDR3 amino acids: CASSYPGGEQYF. The CDR3 nucleotides read TGTGCCAGCAGTTACCCTGGGGGCGAGCAGTACTTC.

This clonotype was detected only a few times. CDR3: CASNRLATDPAETQYF. DNA for the CDR3: TGTGCCAGCAACAGGCTAGCGACTGACCCGGCAGAGACCCAGTACTTC. The gene calls are TRBV7-8 and TRBJ2-5; the D gene is possibly TRBD2 (6 bases). The CDR3 totals 16 residues. Germline V gives CDR1 SGHVS, CDR2 FQNEAQ. Trimming took off 7 bases at V and 4 bases at J, with 22 bases between the two ends.

This clonotype was observed at least ten times. V gene TRBV7-8 combines with J gene TRBJ1-5; no clear D gene. CDR1 SGHVS and CDR2 FQNEAQ come from the germline V gene. The CDR3 has 13 amino acids. V lost 3 bases and J lost 5, with 8 bases in between. The CDR3 DNA reads TGTGCCAGCAGCTTTTCCGAGGATCAGCCCCAGCATTTT. Translation gives CASSFSEDQPQHF.

Many counts were recorded for this clonotype. Mismatch with germline at one junction end may stem from a read error. V usage is TRBV11-1 and J usage is TRBJ2-3; TRBD1 matches 9 bases. CDR3 size: 13 residues. Per germline, CDR1 SGHAT and CDR2 FQDESV (reference sequence). DNA of the CDR3: TGTGCCAGCAGCTACAACCGGGACAGGGAATTTGTTTTT. Its protein product is CASSYNRDREFVF.

This clonotype was seen a handful of times. The J gene is TRBJ2-7, the V gene TRBV30, with D uncertain. V was cut by 3 bases and J by 3 bases, with 18 bases left in between. The CDR3 spans 15 residues. Germline V CDR1 and CDR2: GTSNPN, SVGIG (reference sequence). CDR3: CAWSPLGRSLYEQYF. In DNA, the CDR3 is TGTGCCTGGAGCCCCCTGGGCAGGTCCCTCTACGAGCAGTACTTC.

This clonotype was counted many times. The chain joins TRBV7-9 to TRBJ2-1, with no clear D. The CDR3 is made up of 13 amino acids. Trimming took off 1 base at V and 7 bases at J, with 8 bases between the two ends. CDR1 is SEHNR and CDR2 is FQNEAQ in the germline V gene (reference sequence). CDR3 region: CASSLGVLNEQFF. For the CDR3, the DNA is TGTGCCAGCAGCTTAGGTGTCTTAAATGAGCAGTTCTTC. Together with reference TRBV7-9 and TRBJ2-1, the CDR3 gives the full variable domain: DTGVSQNPRHKITKRGQNVTFRCDPISEHNRLYWYRQTLGQGPEFLTYFQNEAQLEKSRLLSDRFSAERPKGSFSTLEIQRTEQGDSAMYLCASSLGVLNEQFFGPGTRLTVL.

This clonotype was counted at least ten times. The genes are TRBV7-2 and TRBJ1-2; D remains unclear. Germline CDR1 is SGHTA and CDR2 is FQGNSA. Trimming removed 5 bases at V and 7 bases at J, with 14 bases between. CDR3 length: 13 residues. CDR3: CASSLLQRVGYTF. In DNA, the CDR3 is TGTGCCAGCAGCCTACTACAGAGGGTTGGCTACACCTTC.

This clonotype came up a few times. This rearrangement joins TRBV6-2 or TRBV6-3 to TRBJ2-3; TRBD2 might be the D (6 bases). CDR3 length: 14 amino acids. Germline V CDR1 and CDR2: MNHEY, SVGEGT. Trimming stripped 4 bases from V and 4 bases from J, with 12 bases between. CDR3 sequence reads: CASSSVSSADTQYF. CDR3 DNA: TGTGCCAGCAGTTCGGTCTCTAGCGCAGATACGCAGTATTTT.

This clonotype was observed many times. The chain links TRBV7-2 to TRBJ2-3; D gene ambiguous. CDR1 and CDR2 (germline): SGHTA, FQGNSA. Between the trimmed V and J ends, which lost 10 bases and 0 bases, there was a span of 17 bases. The CDR3 extends over 15 amino acids. CDR3 sequence: CATQMVATSTDTQYF. The CDR3 nucleotides are TGTGCCACCCAAATGGTGGCAACTAGCACAGATACGCAGTATTTT.

This clonotype was counted many times. V and J are TRBV5-4 and TRBJ2-2; no clear D. The V gene lost 2 bases and the J gene lost 1 base, with 9 bases spanning the gap. Germline V CDR1 and CDR2: SGHNT, YYREEE (reference sequence). CDR3 length: 15 residues. This chain's CDR3 is CASSLKAKNTGELFF. In DNA, the CDR3 is TGTGCCAGCAGCTTAAAGGCTAAGAACACCGGGGAGCTGTTTTTT.

This clonotype turned up a few times. This rearrangement joins TRBV7-2 to TRBJ2-5; unclear D gene. Trimming cost V 4 bases and J 2 bases, with 11 bases left between them. This CDR3 is 14 amino acids long. CDR1 and CDR2 from the germline V gene are SGHTA and FQGNSA. In DNA form, the CDR3 reads TGTGCCAGCAGCTACGATCGCCGGCAAGAGACCCAGTACTTC. Translation: CASSYDRRQETQYF.

The chain recombines TRBV19 with TRBJ1-4, with D possibly matching TRBD1 (6 bases). This CDR3 is 13 amino acids long. The germline V and J ends were trimmed by 4 bases and 7 bases, with 10 bases remaining between them. From germline, CDR1 is LNHDA and CDR2 SQIVND (reference sequence). In DNA form, the CDR3 reads TGTGCCAGTAGTACGGGGGGCGTTGAAAAACTGTTTTTT. As protein: CASSTGGVEKLFF.

This chain uses TRBV10-1 with TRBJ2-5, with D unclear. V lost 0 bases and J lost 1, with 18 bases in between. Germline CDR1 and CDR2: WNHNN and SYGVQD (reference sequence). There are 18 residues in the CDR3. As DNA, the CDR3 is TGCGCCAGCAGTGAGTCGATTTCAGGCACGGGTGCCCAAGAGACCCAGTACTTC. Translated, it gives CASSESISGTGAQETQYF.

The chain couples TRBV7-9 to TRBJ1-4; D not resolved. The CDR3 runs to 12 residues. V was clipped by 6 bases and J by 8 bases, with 10 bases between them. CDR1 and CDR2 (germline): SEHNR, FQNEAQ (reference sequence). The CDR3 reads CASRPTEEKLFF. In DNA, the CDR3 is TGTGCCAGCAGACCTACTGAAGAAAAACTGTTTTTT.

This rearrangement joins TRBV19 to TRBJ1-1; possibly TRBD1 for D (6 bases). Looked up from germline, CDR1 is LNHDA and CDR2 is SQIVND (reference sequence). V lost 5 bases to trimming and J lost 11 bases, with 24 bases between them. The CDR3 runs 15 residues. Here the CDR3 reads CASSSLDSTGFWAFF. As DNA, the CDR3 is TGTGCCAGTAGTTCCCTGGACAGTACGGGGTTTTGGGCTTTCTTT.